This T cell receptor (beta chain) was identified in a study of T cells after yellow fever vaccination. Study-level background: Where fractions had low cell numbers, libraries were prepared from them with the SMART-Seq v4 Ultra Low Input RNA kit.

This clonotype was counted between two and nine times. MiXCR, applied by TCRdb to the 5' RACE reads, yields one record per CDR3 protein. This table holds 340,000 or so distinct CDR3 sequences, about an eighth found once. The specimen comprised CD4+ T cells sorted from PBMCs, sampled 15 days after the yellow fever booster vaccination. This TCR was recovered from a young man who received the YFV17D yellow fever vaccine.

The CDR3 sequence is CASSPELAGRGTDTQYF. DNA of the CDR3: TGTGCCAGCAGCCCGGAACTAGCGGGCAGGGGCACAGATACGCAGTATTTT. The chain joins TRBV5-4 to TRBJ2-3, with 9 bases fitting TRBD2. Looked up from germline, CDR1 is SGHNT and CDR2 is YYREEE (reference sequence). V was pared by 4 bases and J by 1 base, with 10 bases of the junction left unmatched. This CDR3 comprises 17 residues.